A selection of T cell receptor beta chains follows, all from one sample in a study of blood T cell repertoires in COVID-19. Repertoires were generated with immunoSEQ multiplex PCR, while TCRdb's copy carries only in-frame clones and drops some. The profile shows about 47,000 clones, approximately 88% of them singletons. Sequencing input: peripheral blood. Receptors were obtained from a man aged 50 to 59 with active COVID-19. Each CDR3 is given without its conserved first and last residue.

V gene: TRBV7-3
CDR3 protein: ASSLSPSGGTSSYEQY

V gene: TRBV5-6
CDR3 protein: ASSFRGYQETQY

V gene: TRBV7-9
CDR3 protein: ASSSGGKGTDTQY

V gene: TRBV6-2/TRBV6-3
CDR3 protein: ASSYSQGYGYT

V gene: TRBV11-2
CDR3 protein: ASTNRGAGNEQF

V gene: TRBV7-8
CDR3 protein: ASSPHRRDEKLF

V gene: TRBV9
CDR3 protein: ASSPRTENTEAF

V gene: TRBV10-3
CDR3 protein: AISEPQGWTGELF

V gene: TRBV7-2
CDR3 protein: ASSLGLNYGYT

V gene: TRBV7-3
CDR3 protein: ASSPTGTSTDTQY

V gene: TRBV15
CDR3 protein: ATSKAGQGYEQY

V gene: TRBV5-4
CDR3 protein: ASSPGPSDSFNQPQH

V gene: TRBV18
CDR3 protein: ASSTGPNQPQH

V gene: TRBV5-4
CDR3 protein: ASSLERPGTQY

V gene: TRBV3-1/TRBV3-2
CDR3 protein: ASSQVSGNEKLF

V gene: TRBV7-9
CDR3 protein: ASSPAGGLNTQY

V gene: TRBV7-2
CDR3 protein: ASSLSGVISETQY

V gene: TRBV19
CDR3 protein: ASSSRTSGRAGRADTQY

V gene: TRBV5-4
CDR3 protein: ASSRLAGGKSTDTQY

V gene: TRBV5-6
CDR3 protein: ASSLGRSGMNTEAF

V gene: TRBV6-5
CDR3 protein: ASSYLLAGSTGELF

V gene: TRBV4-1
CDR3 protein: ASSQADSYGYT